The entry below gives a single TCR beta chain sequence along with its context. CDR1 is SNHLY, CDR2 FYNNEI, per germline. Between the trimmed V and J ends, which lost 6 bases and 0 bases, there was a span of 11 bases. The CDR3 contains 14 residues. When the RNA was reverse transcribed, random hexamers were used with an input of about 0.45 to 1 ug. Via MiXCR, TCRdb re-called the immunoSEQ multiplex PCR reads, giving one row per CDR3 protein. The profile shows 150,000 to 200,000 distinct CDR3 sequences, roughly 90% of them singletons. The entry originates in a study of CD8 T cells in Susac syndrome. Background on the study: Patients with Susac syndrome were therapy-naive, on corticosteroids, or on intravenous immunoglobulin alone at the time that blood was drawn.

Sequencing of TCR beta was undertaken in CD8+ and CD4+ T cells derived from blood. Negative magnetic isolation gave CD8+ and CD4+ cells; FACS enriched CD8+ TEMRA. The receptor was isolated from a human donor with Susac syndrome. The V call is TRBV2, the J call TRBJ1-2; tentatively, D is TRBD1 (6 bases). Material: CD4+ T cells from PBMCs. The CDR3 DNA follows: TGTGCCAGCAGCCGGGACACCCCTAACTATGGCTACACCTTC. This translates into CASSRDTPNYGYTF.